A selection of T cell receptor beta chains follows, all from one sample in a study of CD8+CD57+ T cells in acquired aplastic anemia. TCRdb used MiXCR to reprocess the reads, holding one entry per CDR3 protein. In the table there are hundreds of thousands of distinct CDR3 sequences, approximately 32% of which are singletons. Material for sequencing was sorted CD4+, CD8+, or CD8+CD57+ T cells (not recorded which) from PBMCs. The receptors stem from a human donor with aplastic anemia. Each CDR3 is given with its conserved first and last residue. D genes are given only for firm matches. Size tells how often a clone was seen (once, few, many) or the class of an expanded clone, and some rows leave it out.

DNA: TGTGCCAGCAGCACGGGACTTAGGACTCGGATTCCCTACGAGCAGTACTTC
CDR3: CASSTGLRTRIPYEQYF
size: few
length: 17
V: TRBV11-2
D: -
J: TRBJ2-7

DNA: TGTGCCTGGAGTGTACTGGGGGGCTTGGGAAACACCATATATTTT
CDR3: CAWSVLGGLGNTIYF
size: many
length: 15
V: TRBV30
D: -
J: TRBJ1-3

DNA: TGTGCCACCAGCCGTCGGACGGTGGACACTGAAGCTTTCTTT
CDR3: CATSRRTVDTEAFF
size: many
length: 14
V: TRBV15
D: -
J: TRBJ1-1

DNA: TGTGCCAGTAGTATAAGGTCAGAACAGCCCCAGCATTTT
CDR3: CASSIRSEQPQHF
size: many
length: 13
V: TRBV19
D: -
J: TRBJ1-5

DNA: TGTGCCAGCAGTCAGGGACTAGCGGGGGGCCTCTACGAGCAGTACTTC
CDR3: CASSQGLAGGLYEQYF
size: -
length: 16
V: TRBV2
D: TRBD2
J: TRBJ2-7

DNA: TGCAGTGCTAGAGCCCCTAGCGGGAGACCAGATACGCAGTATTTT
CDR3: CSARAPSGRPDTQYF
size: -
length: 15
V: TRBV20-1
D: TRBD2
J: TRBJ2-3

DNA: TGTGCCAGCAGCTTAGAAGGGGTTCAGCCCCAGCATTTT
CDR3: CASSLEGVQPQHF
size: many
length: 13
V: TRBV7-2
D: -
J: TRBJ1-5

DNA: TGTGCCAGCAGCTTGGGGGACCGGGAGCTGTTTTTT
CDR3: CASSLGDRELFF
size: few
length: 12
V: TRBV7-2
D: -
J: TRBJ2-2

DNA: TGTGCCAGTAGTACGGGACAACTCTCTGGAAACACCATATATTTT
CDR3: CASSTGQLSGNTIYF
size: many
length: 15
V: TRBV19
D: -
J: TRBJ1-3

DNA: TGCGCCAGCAGCCTTTATACCAGCTCCTACGAGCAGTACTTC
CDR3: CASSLYTSSYEQYF
size: -
length: 14
V: TRBV4-1
D: -
J: TRBJ2-7

DNA: TGTGCCAGCAGCTCGGGACTATTAGCCAAAAACATTCAGTACTTC
CDR3: CASSSGLLAKNIQYF
size: -
length: 15
V: TRBV11-2
D: TRBD2
J: TRBJ2-4

DNA: TGTGCCAGCAGCCAAGAAGGAGGTTATGGCTACACCTTC
CDR3: CASSQEGGYGYTF
size: many
length: 13
V: TRBV4-3
D: -
J: TRBJ1-2

DNA: TGCAGTGCTAGATCCACGTTGGGGGTACAGCCCCAGCATTTT
CDR3: CSARSTLGVQPQHF
size: many
length: 14
V: TRBV20-1
D: -
J: TRBJ1-5

DNA: TGTGCCAGCAGCTCGAGCGGGGGAGGTGGCGAGCAGTACTTC
CDR3: CASSSSGGGGEQYF
size: -
length: 14
V: TRBV7-2
D: TRBD2
J: TRBJ2-7

DNA: TGTGCCAGCAGCCATCGTTCGGCAGGGGACGGCTACACCTTC
CDR3: CASSHRSAGDGYTF
size: -
length: 14
V: TRBV3-1
D: -
J: TRBJ1-2

DNA: TGTGCCAGCAGTGACTCGCCCACTAGCGGGAGGGCCGCGAACACCGGGGAGCTGTCTTTT
CDR3: CASSDSPTSGRAANTGELSF
size: once
length: 20
V: TRBV25-1
D: TRBD2
J: TRBJ2-2

DNA: TGCGCCAGCAGTGAGGCAGGACAGGGTAGTGGCTACACCTTC
CDR3: CASSEAGQGSGYTF
size: -
length: 14
V: TRBV10-2
D: TRBD1
J: TRBJ1-2

DNA: TGTGCCAGCAGCTTAGAGACGACAGTTAACACTGAAGCTTTCTTT
CDR3: CASSLETTVNTEAFF
size: many
length: 15
V: TRBV7-8
D: -
J: TRBJ1-1

DNA: TGTGCCAGCAGCCAAGATCTGGGGGATTCACCCCTCCACTTT
CDR3: CASSQDLGDSPLHF
size: few
length: 14
V: TRBV3-1
D: -
J: TRBJ1-6

DNA: TGTGCCAGCAGCTTAATCAGGGGGACAGCAACATCACCGAACACTGAAGCTTTCTTT
CDR3: CASSLIRGTATSPNTEAFF
size: -
length: 19
V: TRBV7-3
D: TRBD1
J: TRBJ1-1

DNA: TGCAGTGCTCGTCCGGCTCGGTCGGGCACAGATACGCAGTATTTT
CDR3: CSARPARSGTDTQYF
size: many
length: 15
V: TRBV20-1
D: -
J: TRBJ2-3

DNA: TGCAGTGCTAGGGTACTTGACCCGGATCAGCCCCAGCATTTT
CDR3: CSARVLDPDQPQHF
size: many
length: 14
V: TRBV20-1
D: -
J: TRBJ1-5

DNA: TGTGCCAGCAGTGTCCCCAGGGAATATACGCGGTATTTT
CDR3: CASSVPREYTRYF
size: -
length: 13
V: TRBV2
D: -
J: TRBJ2-3

DNA: TGTGCCATCAGGCCGACTAGCGGCTCCTACGAGCAGTACTTC
CDR3: CAIRPTSGSYEQYF
size: -
length: 14
V: TRBV10-3
D: TRBD2
J: TRBJ2-7

DNA: TGCAGTGCTAGAGATTCGGGGGCTGGGGCCAACGTCCTGACTTTC
CDR3: CSARDSGAGANVLTF
size: many
length: 15
V: TRBV20-1
D: -
J: TRBJ2-6

DNA: TGTGCCACCAGTGACAACCGACACTACAATGAGCAGTTCTTC
CDR3: CATSDNRHYNEQFF
size: -
length: 14
V: TRBV24-1
D: -
J: TRBJ2-1

DNA: TGTGCCAGCAGCGGACAGCTCGAGCATTTT
CDR3: CASSGQLEHF
size: few
length: 10
V: TRBV2
D: -
J: TRBJ1-5

DNA: TGTGCCAGCAGTTATCCGGGCGGGAGCGGGTATAGCAATCAGCCCCAGCATTTT
CDR3: CASSYPGGSGYSNQPQHF
size: once
length: 18
V: TRBV6-2/TRBV6-3
D: -
J: TRBJ1-5

DNA: TGTGCCAGCAGCTTCATGGTGGGGGGCCGCTATGAAAAACTGTTTTTT
CDR3: CASSFMVGGRYEKLFF
size: few
length: 16
V: TRBV7-9
D: -
J: TRBJ1-4

DNA: TGTGCCAGCAGCCAACTGTACTATGGCTACACCTTC
CDR3: CASSQLYYGYTF
size: -
length: 12
V: TRBV9
D: -
J: TRBJ1-2

DNA: TGCAGTGCTAGGGGGAGGAACACTGAAGCTTTCTTT
CDR3: CSARGRNTEAFF
size: many
length: 12
V: TRBV20-1
D: -
J: TRBJ1-1

DNA: TGTGCCGGGACCCGAGACAGCTCCTATAATTCACCCCTCCACTTT
CDR3: CAGTRDSSYNSPLHF
size: -
length: 15
V: TRBV2
D: -
J: TRBJ1-6

DNA: TGCAGTCGGCGGCGGGAGGGGGACTATGGCTACACCTTC
CDR3: CSRRREGDYGYTF
size: -
length: 13
V: TRBV20-1
D: -
J: TRBJ1-2

DNA: TGTGCCATCAGTGAAGGATGGGAAAGCAACACCTTC
CDR3: CAISEGWESNTF
size: few
length: 12
V: TRBV10-3
D: -
J: TRBJ1-2

DNA: TGTGCCAGCAGTGACTTACAGGACGCGAGAAAAGAGACCCAGTACTTC
CDR3: CASSDLQDARKETQYF
size: few
length: 16
V: TRBV2
D: -
J: TRBJ2-5

DNA: TGTGCCAGCAGCTTGTTAGGGGTCTCCTACAATGAGCAGTTCTTC
CDR3: CASSLLGVSYNEQFF
size: few
length: 15
V: TRBV7-3
D: -
J: TRBJ2-1

DNA: TGTGCCAGTAGCGGACCAAGCTGGGGAAACTATGGCTACACCTTC
CDR3: CASSGPSWGNYGYTF
size: -
length: 15
V: TRBV19
D: -
J: TRBJ1-2

DNA: TGCAGCGTTGATCCGGACTATGGCTACACCTTC
CDR3: CSVDPDYGYTF
size: many
length: 11
V: TRBV29-1
D: -
J: TRBJ1-2

DNA: TGTGCCAGCAGACCAGGCCCGGGACAGGAATTGGGCTACACCTTC
CDR3: CASRPGPGQELGYTF
size: few
length: 15
V: TRBV5-6
D: TRBD1
J: TRBJ1-2

DNA: TGCAGTGCTAGAGCCACCGGAGGGCACCAAGAGACCCAGTACTTC
CDR3: CSARATGGHQETQYF
size: -
length: 15
V: TRBV20-1
D: -
J: TRBJ2-5

DNA: TGCAGTGCTCCTTTGTCCCGACAGGGCTATGGCTACACCTTC
CDR3: CSAPLSRQGYGYTF
size: once
length: 14
V: TRBV20-1
D: TRBD1
J: TRBJ1-2

DNA: TGTGCCAGCAGTTCTCTAGGAAGACCGAGGGAGCAGTTCTTC
CDR3: CASSSLGRPREQFF
size: -
length: 14
V: TRBV6-2/TRBV6-3
D: -
J: TRBJ2-1

DNA: TGCAGCGTCAGGAAGGAATTGACTGGCGGGGGGCAGTACTTC
CDR3: CSVRKELTGGGQYF
size: many
length: 14
V: TRBV29-1
D: TRBD2
J: TRBJ2-7

DNA: TGCGCCAGCAGCTTGTCGGTTGGGACAGGCGAGGATACGCAGTATTTT
CDR3: CASSLSVGTGEDTQYF
size: few
length: 16
V: TRBV5-1
D: TRBD1
J: TRBJ2-3

DNA: TGTGCCAGCAAGACCAATCAGCCCCAGCATTTT
CDR3: CASKTNQPQHF
size: many
length: 11
V: TRBV6-4
D: -
J: TRBJ1-5

DNA: TGTGCCAGCAGCTTGGCCCAGGGGAGCTATGGCTACACCTTC
CDR3: CASSLAQGSYGYTF
size: few
length: 14
V: TRBV5-6
D: -
J: TRBJ1-2

DNA: TGTGCCAGTAGTATCGGACGCGAACTAGGCCATGGGGCCAACGTCCTGACTTTC
CDR3: CASSIGRELGHGANVLTF
size: few
length: 18
V: TRBV19
D: -
J: TRBJ2-6

DNA: TGTGCCAGTTCGGGGGGGGCAGGGCGACAGAATTCTGAAGCTTTCTTT
CDR3: CASSGGAGRQNSEAFF
size: -
length: 16
V: TRBV19
D: -
J: TRBJ1-1

DNA: TGTGCCAGCAGCCTAGAGGACAGGGCTGGTCAGCCCCAGCATTTT
CDR3: CASSLEDRAGQPQHF
size: -
length: 15
V: TRBV7-6
D: TRBD1
J: TRBJ1-5